This T cell receptor (beta chain) is from a study of shared clonotypes between healthy human individuals. Genomic DNA of every subset was divided equally among multiple immunoSEQ plates. Spread over ten immunoSEQ deep assay plates, unsorted PBMC DNA underwent sequencing. The table came from immunoSEQ multiplex PCR; TCRdb's copy has only in-frame clones and leaves some out. Of a few hundred thousand clones listed, around 80% are singletons. This clone occurred once. The V end lost 3 bases, the J end lost 5 bases, and 14 bases lay between the germline ends. The CDR3 totals 15 residues. Germline CDR1 reads MGHRA; CDR2 reads YSYEKL. HIV-negative, healthy adults without recent acute infections or vaccinations were the donors.

The sequence came from a woman aged 35 to 49 in good health. Some clones in this sample may be carry-over from other donors' samples. This chain joins TRBV4-1 and TRBJ1-3; D is perhaps TRBD1 (6 bases). The sequencing input was PBMCs. The chain's CDR3 is CASSQVDRIRNTIYF. The CDR3 nucleotides read TGCGCCAGCAGCCAGGTCGACAGGATTAGAAACACCATATATTTT.